This TCR beta chain is from a study of metastatic and nonmetastatic thyroid tumors. Per the original methods: In papillary thyroid cancer, a distant-metastasis classifier was built using CDR3 differences across clinicopathological groups. TCRdb reprocessed the PCR reads using MiXCR. The V and J calls were not made by the authors but by TCRdb's processing. The top ten clones hold roughly 4.8% of a sample with 23,000 or so clones, around 20% of them seen once. The CDR3 runs 13 residues. Germline values: CDR1 SSHAT, CDR2 FNYEAQ (reference sequence). General observations from the study: As reported, TCR beta diversity in blood and tumor was significantly higher in malignant thyroid tumors than in benign nodules.

Patients had received no treatment of any kind before thyroid surgery. This clone was found many times. Its antigen is still unknown. At one of its ends the junction is not consistent with the germline gene, which may arise from a read error. The sample consisted of blood. The clonotype was recovered from a male donor with papillary thyroid cancer or a benign thyroid nodule (not recorded which). Some clones in this sample may be carry-over from other donors' samples. The chain couples TRBV7-7 to TRBJ1-1, with unresolved D. CDR3 nucleotide sequence: TGTGCTAGCAGCTTATCGGTGAACACTGAAGCTTTCTTT. Translation gives CASSLSVNTEAFF.